This T cell receptor beta chain was retrieved from a study of shared clonotypes between healthy human individuals. Every donor, a Caucasian adult, lived in Nashville, Tennessee. Study-wide findings and caveats: Read depth was anticipated to influence clonotype sharing among donors. Shared clonotypes: 4.5% to 5% naive CD4, 3% to 3.5% naive CD8, less than 2.5% memory CD4, 0.4% memory CD8.

This clone was picked up a small number of times. The antigen remains unidentified. Other DNA sequences in the same sample also yield this CDR3. This CDR3 is 11 amino acids long. Deletions cut 2 bases from V and 4 bases from J, with 3 bases between. Germline-derived CDR1 and CDR2 are SNHLY and FYNNEI. The assay was immunoSEQ multiplex PCR, and TCRdb's table has in-frame clones only and misses some. The sample includes about 2.3 million clones, 85% to 95% seen only once; the top ten take 0.37%. The V gene is TRBV2, the J gene TRBJ2-7; D gene ambiguous. The receptor was isolated from a man aged 18 to 29 in good health. Some clones in this sample may be carry-over from other donors' samples. The material sequenced was naive CD4+ T cells from PBMCs. Subset given: CD45RA+ positively selected. CDR3 sequence reads: CASSEYYEQYF. In DNA, the CDR3 is TGTGCCAGCAGTGAATATTACGAGCAGTACTTC.